This TCR beta chain was sequenced during a study of cytomegalovirus exposure and HLA in healthy donors. Primers: 60 Vbeta forward and 13 Jbeta reverse. The data were produced by immunoSEQ multiplex PCR, yet TCRdb's version contains in-frame clones alone and is incomplete. This sample carries about 77,000 clones, over 70% of them seen once, and the ten largest clones take around 1.5%. V lost 7 bases and J 3 bases, leaving 7 bases between the germline ends. Per germline, CDR1 DFQATT and CDR2 SNEGSKA (reference sequence). The CDR3 covers 11 residues. This clone occurred a few times. The receptor comes from a middle-aged man in good health and CMV-seronegative. What was sequenced was PBMCs. This chain connects TRBV20-1 to TRBJ2-1, with D perhaps TRBD2 (6 bases). CDR3 loop: CSGAGYNEQFF. The DNA of the CDR3 is TGCAGTGGAGCGGGCTACAATGAGCAGTTCTTC.